The 28 T cell receptor beta chains given below trace back to one sample, sequenced in a study of molecular identifiers for immune sequencing clone quantification. TCRdb processed the PCR reads anew with MiXCR; each CDR3 protein has one entry. The table shows roughly 630,000 distinct CDR3 sequences, with roughly 23% occurring only once. The specimen was naive CD8+ T cells from blood, with Jurkat cell RNA spiked in. Subset denoted: FACS-sorted CD8+CD4-CCR7+CD45RA+ naive T cells. These receptors all come from a human donor in good health. Some libraries in this study had Jurkat cell RNA spiked in.

As regards this clonotype: A much larger clone differs from this one at a single base, so this may be a read error. V is TRBV4-3 and J is TRBJ2-5, with D perhaps assigned TRBD1 or TRBD2 (5 bases each). CDR1 LGHNA and CDR2 YSLEER come from the germline V gene. This CDR3 has 15 amino acids. CDR3: CTSSQRDGEQETQYF. The CDR3 DNA sequence: TGCACCAGCAGCCAGAGGGACGGGGAACAAGAGACCCAGTACTTC.

This clonotype was seen at least ten times. The chain joins TRBV4-3 to TRBJ2-7; a possible D gene is TRBD2 (5 bases). This CDR3 is built from 15 residues. CDR1 and CDR2 from the germline V gene are LGHNA and YSLEER. Trimming removed 1 base from V and 4 bases from J, with 14 bases in between. CDR3: CASSQGASGGYEQYF. The CDR3 DNA sequence: TGCGCCAGCAGCCAAGGGGCGAGCGGCGGATACGAGCAGTACTTC.

This clonotype was seen a handful of times. The chain couples TRBV7-9 to TRBJ2-1, with 7 positions matching TRBD1. The germline gives CDR1 SEHNR, CDR2 FQNEAQ (reference sequence). The CDR3 runs 15 residues. The ends lost 4 bases at V and 5 bases at J; junction bases unmatched: 8. The CDR3 bases are TGTGCCAGCAGCTCCCAAGGGGGCCAGGACAATGAGCAGTTCTTC. It translates to CASSSQGGQDNEQFF.

The rearrangement uses TRBV18 and TRBJ1-2; D is undetermined. The CDR3 has 15 residues. Germline assignment: CDR1 KGHSH and CDR2 LQKENI. The V and J ends lost 2 bases and 0 bases respectively, with 10 bases between them. CDR3 DNA: TGTGCCAGCTCACCAATCCGTGCAACTAACTATGGCTACACCTTC. Protein product: CASSPIRATNYGYTF.

This clonotype has at least ten counts. The chain is built from TRBV29-1 and TRBJ2-7, with TRBD1 matching over 8 bases. V was pared by 7 bases and J by 3 bases, with 8 bases of the junction left unmatched. CDR3 length: 13 residues. Germline values: CDR1 SQVTM, CDR2 ANQGSEA. The CDR3 nucleotides read TGCAGCGCCCAGGGACAGGAAGACTACGAGCAGTACTTC. It encodes CSAQGQEDYEQYF.

This clonotype was seen repeatedly, ten times or more. The CDR3 DNA reads as TGCAGTGCTAACACGAACACTGAAGCTTTCTTT. Protein sequence: CSANTNTEAFF. The rearrangement links TRBV20-1 to TRBJ1-1; no firm D call. This CDR3 spans 11 amino acids. Looked up from germline, CDR1 is DFQATT and CDR2 is SNEGSKA (reference sequence). With 4 bases removed from V and 1 base from J, the gap between germline ends came to 4 bases.

This clonotype was detected many times. This sequence joins TRBV29-1 and TRBJ2-2, with D uncertain. CDR1 is SQVTM and CDR2 is ANQGSEA in the germline V gene. V gave up 4 bases and J gave up 0 bases, with 6 bases separating them. The CDR3 covers 13 residues. The CDR3 DNA reads TGCAGCGTTGCCTGGGCGAACACCGGGGAGCTGTTTTTT. Its translation is CSVAWANTGELFF.

This chain links TRBV2 with TRBJ1-4; 7 nucleotides match TRBD1. Germline V lookup: CDR1 SNHLY, CDR2 FYNNEI. Germline trimming cut 2 bases from V and 4 bases from J; bases unmatched to any gene: 7. This CDR3 has 16 residues. CDR3 protein: CASSEPRDSNNEKLFF. The DNA of the CDR3 is TGTGCCAGCAGTGAACCCCGGGACAGCAATAATGAAAAACTGTTTTTT.

This clonotype came up many times. The rearrangement joins TRBV5-6 to TRBJ2-7; D may be TRBD1 or TRBD2 (6 bases each). Germline V gene data show CDR1 as SGHDT and CDR2 as YYEEEE. This CDR3 contains 17 residues. Trimming removed 0 bases from V and 0 bases from J, with 16 bases in between. The CDR3 DNA reads TGTGCCAGCAGCTTGGATGGACGGGGGCTCCCCTCCTACGAGCAGTACTTC. This codes for CASSLDGRGLPSYEQYF.

On this clonotype: One end of the junction is discordant with germline, which a read error may explain. CDR3 loop: CPQGRESGGRNQPQHF. CDR3 coding DNA: TGCCCACAGGGAAGGGAGTCAGGGGGCCGCAATCAGCCCCAGCATTTT. The chain employs TRBV19 and TRBJ1-5; 8 bases agree with TRBD1. The CDR3 loop spans 16 amino acids. Germline CDR1 and CDR2: LNHDA and SQIVND (reference sequence).

To note about this clonotype: This may be a read error: a much more frequent sequence differs by one nucleotide. In DNA, the CDR3 is TGTGCCAGCAGTTATGACCCCTACAGGGTCAATCAGCCCCAGCATTTT. It specifies CASSYDPYRVNQPQHF. The chain joins TRBV6-2 or TRBV6-3 to TRBJ1-5; weak D call: TRBD1 (6 bases). Germline assignment: CDR1 MNHEY and CDR2 SVGEGT. The CDR3 covers 16 residues. Trimming cost V 3 bases and J 3 bases, with 15 bases left between them.

This clonotype appeared a few times. V usage is TRBV27 and J usage is TRBJ2-3, with 11 bases matching TRBD2. V lost 3 bases and J lost 6; bases outside the gene matches: 5. CDR1 is MNHEY and CDR2 is SMNVEV in the germline V gene (reference sequence). The CDR3 is made up of 15 amino acids. CDR3 nucleotide sequence: TGTGCCAGCAGTTTTCTACTAGCGGGGGTTGATACGCAGTATTTT. Translating gives CASSFLLAGVDTQYF.

The sample holds a few counts of this clonotype. The chain is built from TRBV6-2 or TRBV6-3 and TRBJ2-2; a weak D match, TRBD2 (6 bases). This CDR3 region has 13 residues. V shed 8 bases and J shed 4 bases, with 11 bases lying between them. Germline CDR1 MNHEY, CDR2 SVGEGT. The DNA of the CDR3 is TGTGCCAGCTGCGGGGCCCTCACCGGGGAGCTGTTTTTT. It is translated as CASCGALTGELFF.

In this sample, this clonotype turned up a few times. The genes are TRBV27 and TRBJ2-4, with 7 bases fitting TRBD1. Losses at the gene ends were 5 bases for V and 3 bases for J; bases not matched to a gene: 4. Germline V lookup: CDR1 MNHEY, CDR2 SMNVEV (reference sequence). This CDR3 has 14 amino acids. CDR3 region: CASSTGQSKNIQYF. In DNA form, the CDR3 reads TGTGCCAGCAGTACGGGACAGAGCAAAAACATTCAGTACTTC.

As concerns this clonotype: A read error may be the cause here, since a much bigger clone is one base away. The rearrangement links TRBV7-9 to TRBJ1-6; maybe TRBD1 (6 bases). The CDR3 has 15 residues. Germline V gene data show CDR1 as SEHNR and CDR2 as FQNEAQ (reference sequence). The CDR3 loop reads CASSARTANNSPLLF. CDR3 in DNA: TGTGCCAGCAGCGCCAGGACAGCCAATAATTCACCCCTCCTCTTT.

This clonotype has ten or more counts. The chain combines TRBV13 with TRBJ1-5; D is unclear. The CDR3 loop spans 12 amino acids. Between the trimmed V and J ends, which lost 4 bases and 6 bases, there was a span of 7 bases. Germline CDR1 and CDR2: PRHDT and FYEKMQ (reference sequence). The CDR3 here is CASSSPGQPQHF. CDR3 DNA: TGTGCCAGCAGCTCCCCGGGTCAGCCCCAGCATTTT.

This clonotype was recorded at least ten times. The chain carries TRBV6-1 and TRBJ1-5; D gene unclear. There are 16 residues in the CDR3. The germline V and J ends were trimmed by 2 bases and 1 base, with 12 bases remaining between them. From germline, CDR1 is MNHNS and CDR2 SASEGT. The CDR3 nucleotides are TGTGCCAGCAGTGAATGGAGGGTTGAGAGCAATCAGCCCCAGCATTTT. Translating it yields CASSEWRVESNQPQHF.

The chain is built from TRBV28 and TRBJ2-7; D possibly corresponds to TRBD1 (7 bases). Trimming pared 3 bases from V and 2 bases from J, leaving 17 bases between. The CDR3 contains 16 residues. CDR1 is MDHEN and CDR2 is SYDVKM in the germline V gene. Here the CDR3 DNA reads TGTGCCAGCAGTTTCTCCGACAGGGAGGACCCCTACGAGCAGTACTTC. Protein: CASSFSDREDPYEQYF.

Notes on this clonotype: At one of its ends the junction is not consistent with the germline gene, which may arise from a read error. This chain links TRBV7-3 with TRBJ2-1; 9 nucleotides agree with TRBD2. The length of the CDR3 is 16 residues. The germline CDR1 and CDR2 sequences are SGHTA and FQGTGA. For the CDR3, the DNA is TGTGCCAGCAGCGCCGCCGGGACTAGCCCTTACAGTGAGCAGTTCTTC. This translates into CASSAAGTSPYSEQFF.

In its sample, this clonotype was seen once. This may be a read error, as it is one base from a much larger clone. This sequence joins TRBV6-5 and TRBJ2-6; D is possibly TRBD1 (6 bases). Germline values: CDR1 MNHEY, CDR2 SVGAGI. The CDR3 consists of 15 residues. DNA of the CDR3: TGTACCAGCAGTTACTCAGGGGCTGGGGCCAACGTCCTGACTTTC. It translates to CTSSYSGAGANVLTF.

V usage is TRBV7-9 and J usage is TRBJ2-1; TRBD1 agrees at 7 bases. The CDR3 totals 11 residues. V lost 9 bases and J lost 10; bases outside the gene matches: 6. Looked up from germline, CDR1 is SEHNR and CDR2 is FQNEAQ (reference sequence). This CDR3 is CASDRAEEQFF. In DNA, the CDR3 is TGTGCCAGTGACAGGGCTGAAGAGCAGTTCTTC.

On this clonotype: The junction differs from germline at one of its ends, possibly a read error. J is TRBJ2-7 and V is TRBV5-3; D may be TRBD1 or TRBD2 (5 bases each). TRBV5-3 is known as an ORF, though its function is uncertain. The length of the CDR3 is 15 residues. The CDR3 coding sequence is TGTGCCAGCAGCTGGATGAGGGGTCGACACTACGAGCAGTACTTC. This translates into CASSWMRGRHYEQYF.

A few counts support this clonotype. The genes are TRBV20-1 and TRBJ1-5; the D gene is possibly TRBD1 (5 bases). Looked up from germline, CDR1 is DFQATT and CDR2 is SNEGSKA (reference sequence). This CDR3 spans 13 amino acids. With 6 bases removed from V and 0 bases from J, the gap between germline ends came to 9 bases. The CDR3 here is CSAGGDSNQPQHF. CDR3 nucleotide sequence: TGCAGTGCCGGGGGTGATAGCAATCAGCCCCAGCATTTT.

This clonotype was detected a few times. The V and J genes are TRBV20-1 and TRBJ2-2; 10 nucleotides agree with TRBD2. The length of the CDR3 is 13 residues. The V segment lost 2 bases and the J segment 9 bases; nucleotides outside the gene matches: 3. Germline V CDR1 and CDR2: DFQATT, SNEGSKA (reference sequence). The CDR3 is CSARSSGGWELFF. The CDR3 bases are TGCAGTGCTAGATCTAGCGGGGGCTGGGAGCTGTTTTTT.

This chain links TRBV2 with TRBJ2-5, with 10 bases fitting TRBD1. CDR1 SNHLY and CDR2 FYNNEI come from the germline V gene. Trimming cost V 7 bases and J 1 base; bases outside gene matches: 9. The CDR3 covers 16 residues. CDR3 protein: CASIRGTGVFQETQYF. The CDR3 DNA follows: TGTGCCAGCATTAGGGGGACAGGGGTTTTCCAAGAGACCCAGTACTTC.

To note about this clonotype: A read error may explain this, as a much larger clone is one base away. The V and J genes are TRBV30 and TRBJ2-7; D call uncertain. The germline V gene has CDR1 GTSNPN and CDR2 SVGIG (reference sequence). This CDR3 has 14 residues. Trimming shortened V by 0 bases and J by 4 bases, and 13 bases separated the two germline ends. This CDR3 reads CAWSVGTAGYEQYF. Written as DNA, the CDR3 is TGTGCCTGGAGTGTAGGCACGGCCGGGTACGAGCAGTACTTC.

Comments on this clonotype: This clone may be a read error of a much larger clone one base away. This chain connects TRBV15 to TRBJ2-4; TRBD1 matches at 10 bases. Germline values: CDR1 LNHNV, CDR2 YYDKDF (reference sequence). The CDR3 length is 13 residues. The CDR3 nucleotides read TGTGTCACCAGCAGGGACAGGGGAAACATTCAGTACTTC. This gives the protein CVTSRDRGNIQYF.

This clonotype has at least ten counts. This chain uses TRBV13 with TRBJ2-3; no clear D gene. The CDR3 totals 14 residues. Germline CDR1 PRHDT, CDR2 FYEKMQ (reference sequence). The germline V and J ends were trimmed by 1 base and 2 bases, with 7 bases remaining between them. The CDR3 bases are TGTGCCAGCAGCTTAGCCTACGACACAGATACGCAGTATTTT. It encodes CASSLAYDTDTQYF.